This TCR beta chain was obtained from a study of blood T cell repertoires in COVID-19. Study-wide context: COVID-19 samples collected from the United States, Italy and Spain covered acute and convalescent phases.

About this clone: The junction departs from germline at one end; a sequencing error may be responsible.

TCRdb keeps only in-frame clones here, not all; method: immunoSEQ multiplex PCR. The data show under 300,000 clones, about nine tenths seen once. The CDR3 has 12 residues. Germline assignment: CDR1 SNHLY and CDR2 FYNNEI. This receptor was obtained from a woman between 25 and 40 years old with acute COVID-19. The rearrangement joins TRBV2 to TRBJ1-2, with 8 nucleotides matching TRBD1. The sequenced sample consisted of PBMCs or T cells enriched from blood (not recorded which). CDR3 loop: CASSGVDRENRF. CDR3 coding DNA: TGTGCCAGCAGTGGGGTGGACAGGGAAAACCGCTTC. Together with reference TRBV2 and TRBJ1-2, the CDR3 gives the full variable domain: EPEVTQTPSHQVTQMGQEVILRCVPISNHLYFYWYRQILGQKVEFLVSFYNNEISEKSEIFDDQFSVERPDGSNFTLKIRSTKLEDSAMYFCASSGVDRENRFGSGTRLTVV.